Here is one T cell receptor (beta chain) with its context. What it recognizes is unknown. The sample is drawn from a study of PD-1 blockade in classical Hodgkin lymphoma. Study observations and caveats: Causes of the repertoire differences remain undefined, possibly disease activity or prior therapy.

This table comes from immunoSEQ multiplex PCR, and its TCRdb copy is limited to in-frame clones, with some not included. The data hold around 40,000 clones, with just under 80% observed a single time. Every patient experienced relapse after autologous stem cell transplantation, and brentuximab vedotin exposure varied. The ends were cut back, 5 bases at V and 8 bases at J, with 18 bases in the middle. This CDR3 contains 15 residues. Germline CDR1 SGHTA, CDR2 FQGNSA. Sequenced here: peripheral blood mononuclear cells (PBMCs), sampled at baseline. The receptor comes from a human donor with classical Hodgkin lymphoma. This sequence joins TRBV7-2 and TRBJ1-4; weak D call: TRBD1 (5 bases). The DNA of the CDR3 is TGTGCCAGCAGCCAACGGGGGGGAAGGACAGAAAAACTGTTTTTT. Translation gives CASSQRGGRTEKLFF.